This T cell receptor (beta chain) was found in a study of cytomegalovirus exposure and HLA in healthy donors. 13 Jbeta primers and 60 Vbeta primers were used for the PCR. The data were produced by immunoSEQ multiplex PCR, yet TCRdb's version contains in-frame clones alone and is incomplete. The data hold tens of thousands of clones, with over 55% observed a single time. The sample taken for sequencing was PBMCs. This receptor was identified in a man aged 35-49 years in good health and CMV-seropositive.

CDR3 protein: CASSPNSGGRDTEAFF. In DNA form, the CDR3 reads TGTGCCAGCAGCCCAAATTCGGGGGGTCGGGACACTGAAGCTTTCTTT. The genes are TRBV7-3 and TRBJ1-1, with D possibly TRBD1 on 5 matching bases. The CDR3 is made up of 16 amino acids. Germline CDR1 is SGHTA and CDR2 is FQGTGA. V lost 5 bases and J lost 3, with 19 bases in between.